The T cell receptor beta chain under discussion was sequenced for a study of shared T cell receptors in the human thymus. This CDR3 has 16 residues. Germline V CDR1 and CDR2: MNHEY, SVGAGI. The V end was cut by 0 bases, the J end by 2 bases, with 11 bases between. Sequencing used immunoSEQ multiplex PCR; TCRdb keeps in-frame clones, though not all of them. The sample consists of roughly 660,000 clones, approximately 87% of them appearing once. Another study also made use of these data, one on human thymus T cells. According to that study: Corrective heart surgery yielded resections, and these provided the thymus tissue. Within thymic and blood repertoires, V and J gene usage appeared to be biased. Unrelated individuals reportedly shared highly overlapping thymic TCR repertoires.

The chain has TRBV6-5 and TRBJ2-1; no firm D call. The sequence was collected from a boy under two years old with a congenital heart defect. Sequenced input: thymocytes. The CDR3 DNA follows: TGTGCCAGCAGTTACTCGAGAGAGAAACCCTACAATGAGCAGTTCTTC. Its protein product is CASSYSREKPYNEQFF.